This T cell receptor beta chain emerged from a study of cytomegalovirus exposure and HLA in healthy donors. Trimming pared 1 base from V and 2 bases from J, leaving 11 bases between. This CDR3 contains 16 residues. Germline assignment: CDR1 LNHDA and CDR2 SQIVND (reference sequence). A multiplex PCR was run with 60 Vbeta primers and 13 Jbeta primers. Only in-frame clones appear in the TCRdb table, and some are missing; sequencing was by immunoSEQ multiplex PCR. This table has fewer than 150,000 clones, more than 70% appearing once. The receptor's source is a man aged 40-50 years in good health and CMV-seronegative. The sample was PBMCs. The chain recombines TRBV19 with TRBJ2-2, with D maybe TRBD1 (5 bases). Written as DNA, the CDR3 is TGTGCCAGTAGTATAGCCGACAGTCTAAACACCGGGGAGCTGTTTTTT. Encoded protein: CASSIADSLNTGELFF.